This is a list of T cell receptor beta chains from one sample in a study of blood T cell repertoires in COVID-19. Profiled with immunoSEQ multiplex PCR; TCRdb holds only in-frame clones, not every one. The sample consists of about 140,000 clones, 75% to 90% of them appearing once. The sample consisted of peripheral blood. The receptors were sampled from a man in his 70s who had recovered from COVID-19. The CDR3 runs from the conserved cysteine through the conserved F or W. Fields, in order: D gene, V gene, J gene, clone size, CDR3 protein, CDR3 DNA. D genes are given only for firm matches. Clone size is shown for a subset of rows, as once, few, many or a class of expanded clone.

>.|TRBV9|TRBJ1-6|.
CASSVAGVGAPLHF
TGTGCCAGCAGCGTAGCTGGGGTCGGGGCACCCCTCCACTTT
>.|TRBV29-1|TRBJ2-5|.
CSVSKLDIQETQYF
TGCAGCGTTTCTAAGCTCGACATTCAAGAGACCCAGTACTTC
>TRBD1|TRBV2|TRBJ2-5|.
CATHRGQGETQYF
TGTGCCACCCACAGGGGGCAGGGAGAGACCCAGTACTTC
>.|TRBV11-2|TRBJ2-7|.
CASSVSGRSYEQYF
TGTGCCAGCAGCGTAAGCGGAAGATCTTACGAGCAGTACTTC
>TRBD1|TRBV18|TRBJ2-2|.
CASSTYRGMDTGELFF
TGTGCCAGCTCAACCTACAGGGGGATGGACACCGGGGAGCTGTTTTTT
>.|TRBV6-2/TRBV6-3|TRBJ2-5|.
CASSYYGTQYF
TGTGCCAGCAGTTACTACGGGACCCAGTACTTC
>.|TRBV11-2|TRBJ2-3|.
CASSLSPADTQYF
TGTGCCAGCAGCTTAAGTCCGGCAGATACGCAGTATTTT
>TRBD1|TRBV6-5|TRBJ2-2|once
CASNPGQGVTGELFF
TGTGCCAGCAATCCGGGACAGGGGGTAACCGGGGAGCTGTTTTTT
>TRBD1|TRBV4-1|TRBJ2-7|many
CASSQAGTVLSSYEQYF
TGCGCCAGCAGCCAAGCGGGGACAGTCCTAAGCTCCTACGAGCAGTACTTC
>TRBD2|TRBV15|TRBJ2-3|.
CATSRDWGGTDTQYF
TGTGCCACCAGCAGAGACTGGGGGGGGACAGATACGCAGTATTTT
>TRBD2|TRBV7-9|TRBJ2-1|.
CASSYLLAGGVDEQFF
TGTGCCAGCAGTTATTTACTAGCGGGAGGGGTTGATGAGCAGTTCTTC
>TRBD2|TRBV11-2|TRBJ2-7|.
CASSPPSGSSYEQYF
TGTGCCAGCAGCCCCCCTAGCGGGAGCTCCTACGAGCAGTACTTC
>.|TRBV12-3/TRBV12-4|TRBJ1-4|.
CASSFGSREKLFF
TGTGCCAGCAGTTTCGGTTCGCGTGAAAAACTGTTTTTT
>TRBD1|TRBV2|TRBJ2-2|few
CASRATGATGELFF
TGTGCCAGCAGGGCTACAGGGGCCACCGGGGAGCTGTTTTTT
>TRBD1|TRBV7-9|TRBJ2-7|.
CASSNTHRGDTHHEQYF
TGTGCCAGCAGCAACACCCACAGGGGCGATACCCACCACGAGCAGTACTTC
>TRBD2|TRBV7-9|TRBJ2-1|.
CASSIPGTSVNEQFF
TGTGCCAGCAGCATTCCCGGGACTAGCGTCAATGAGCAGTTCTTC
>.|TRBV5-4|TRBJ2-5|.
CASSLGDTLGGETQYF
TGTGCCAGCAGCTTGGGTGACACCCTGGGTGGAGAGACCCAGTACTTC
>TRBD1|TRBV7-6|TRBJ1-1|.
CASSLRGLGTEAFF
TGTGCCAGCAGCCTCAGGGGGTTAGGCACTGAAGCTTTCTTT
>.|TRBV9|TRBJ2-7|.
CASSVGPGSYEQYF
TGTGCCAGCAGCGTAGGCCCAGGGTCCTACGAGCAGTACTTC
>.|TRBV29-1|TRBJ2-5|.
CSVAIRAGETQYF
TGCAGCGTGGCGATCAGGGCAGGAGAGACCCAGTACTTC
>.|TRBV12-3/TRBV12-4|TRBJ2-1|.
CASSFGGRCLF
TGTGCCAGCAGTTTCGGGGGGCGTTGTCTCTTC
>.|TRBV6-5|TRBJ1-5|.
CASTHRDSNQPQHF
TGTGCCAGCACCCACAGGGATAGCAATCAGCCCCAGCATTTT
>.|TRBV7-8|TRBJ2-7|.
CASSSKGASYEQYF
TGTGCCAGCAGCTCAAAAGGGGCTTCCTACGAGCAGTACTTC
>.|TRBV2|TRBJ2-7|few
CASASGESENEQYF
TGTGCCAGCGCCTCGGGAGAAAGCGAAAACGAGCAGTACTTC
>TRBD2|TRBV19|TRBJ2-1|.
CASSVGTRTYNEQFF
TGTGCCAGTAGTGTAGGGACTAGGACCTACAATGAGCAGTTCTTC
>TRBD2|TRBV28|TRBJ2-7|.
CASSFDRPRGLAGGSYEQYF
TGTGCCAGCAGTTTCGACAGGCCCCGGGGACTAGCGGGAGGCTCCTACGAGCAGTACTTC
>TRBD1|TRBV5-1|TRBJ2-7|.
CASSSTGIYEQYF
TGCGCCAGCAGCTCGACAGGGATCTACGAGCAGTACTTC
>TRBD1|TRBV14|TRBJ1-4|.
CASSRGTVHNEKLFF
TGTGCCAGCAGCCGAGGGACAGTCCATAATGAAAAACTGTTTTTT
>.|TRBV5-4|TRBJ2-7|.
CASSPGGTASYEQYF
TGTGCCAGCAGCCCGGGCGGGACGGCCTCCTACGAGCAGTACTTC
>.|TRBV7-8|TRBJ1-2|few
CASSAWGEGYGYTF
TGTGCCAGCAGCGCATGGGGGGAGGGCTATGGCTACACCTTC
>.|TRBV5-6|TRBJ2-7|.
CASSLDGKAYEQYF
TGTGCCAGCAGCTTGGATGGCAAAGCCTACGAGCAGTACTTC